This T cell receptor beta chain was captured by sequencing in a study of Ad26.COV2.S vaccination and SARS-CoV-2 variants. The CDR3 runs to 16 residues. Unmatched junction bases numbered 8, after V lost 3 bases and J lost 4 bases. Per the germline V gene, CDR1 is SGHAT and CDR2 is FQNNGV. Indicated treatment: roughly 19 received Ad26.COV2.S at low or high dose, single or two shots; 5 received placebo; per-sample allocation not given. Day 63 following the first vaccine or placebo injection was when the samples were taken. Clones were read by immunoSEQ multiplex PCR, and TCRdb kept only the in-frame ones, dropping some. The sample lists 200,000 to 300,000 clones, approximately 88% seen once, with around 10% in the top ten.

The sequence derives from a person aged 18 to 59 who received the Ad26.COV2.S COVID-19 vaccine or a placebo. The specimen was peripheral blood, collected in a trial of Ad26.COV2.S vaccine versus placebo. V gene TRBV11-2 combines with J gene TRBJ2-7; TRBD2 matches at 11 bases. The CDR3 DNA is TGTGCCAGCAGCTTTTCCGTAGCGGGAGGGAAGTACGAGCAGTACTTC. Encoded protein: CASSFSVAGGKYEQYF.